Listed here are 10 T cell receptor beta chains from one sample, sequenced in a study of blood T cell repertoires in COVID-19. Method: immunoSEQ multiplex PCR; TCRdb's copy keeps in-frame clones and lacks some. The data contain about 140,000 clones, 75% to 85% of them seen just once; the ten biggest clones take up under 3%. Sequencing input: peripheral blood. The source is a man in his fifties with acute or convalescent COVID-19.

The chain carries TRBV13 and TRBJ2-1, with D possibly matching TRBD1 (6 bases). The germline V gene encodes CDR1 PRHDT and CDR2 FYEKMQ (reference sequence). Trimming took off 6 bases at V and 2 bases at J, with 14 bases between the two ends. The CDR3 loop spans 15 amino acids. As DNA, the CDR3 is TGTGCCAGCAGTTACAGGGTTTCGGCCTACAATGAGCAGTTCTTC. Residues: CASSYRVSAYNEQFF.

The V and J genes are TRBV28 and TRBJ1-5; 7 positions agree with TRBD1. Germline V gene data show CDR1 as MDHEN and CDR2 as SYDVKM. The CDR3 runs 17 residues. V shed 7 bases and J 0 bases; nucleotides not matched to a gene: 12. CDR3: CASTVGTDYFSNQPQHF. The CDR3 DNA follows: TGTGCCAGCACCGTTGGGACAGACTACTTTAGCAATCAGCCCCAGCATTTT.

This chain uses TRBV9 with TRBJ2-7; possibly TRBD2 for D (6 bases). The CDR3 has 16 residues. CDR1 SGDLS and CDR2 YYNGEE come from the germline V gene. With 6 bases removed from V and 2 bases from J, the gap between germline ends came to 21 bases. This CDR3 reads CASTFLRGTATYEQYF. The CDR3 coding sequence is TGTGCCAGCACCTTTTTGCGCGGGACGGCCACCTACGAGCAGTACTTC.

The chain joins TRBV5-1 to TRBJ2-1, with D unclear. V lost 2 bases and J lost 5, with 8 bases in between. This CDR3 has 13 amino acids. Germline V gene lookup returns CDR1 SGHRS and CDR2 YFSETQ. CDR3 bases: TGCGCCAGCAGCTTCAGCAGGAACAATGAGCAGTTCTTC. Translating gives CASSFSRNNEQFF.

The V call is TRBV2, the J call TRBJ2-7, with D possibly TRBD2 on 6 matching bases. V shed 3 bases and J shed 0 bases, with 9 bases lying between them. The CDR3 covers 14 residues. Germline CDR1 SNHLY, CDR2 FYNNEI. The CDR3 here is CASSEGGNSYEQYF. DNA of the CDR3: TGTGCCAGCAGTGAGGGCGGGAACTCCTACGAGCAGTACTTC.

This chain connects TRBV18 to TRBJ1-3, with D uncertain. Germline-derived CDR1 and CDR2 are KGHSH and LQKENI. V was trimmed by 2 bases and J by 2 bases, leaving 16 bases between them. The CDR3 totals 17 residues. Here the CDR3 reads CASSPYNKNPTGNTIYF. CDR3 nucleotide sequence: TGTGCCAGCTCACCATATAATAAGAACCCTACTGGAAACACCATATATTTT.

V and J are TRBV28 and TRBJ2-7; D is uncertain. Germline values: CDR1 MDHEN, CDR2 SYDVKM. This CDR3 region has 14 residues. Trimming cost V 5 bases and J 3 bases, with 14 bases left between them. CDR3 nucleotide sequence: TGTGCCAGCAGTCGACGGGTTACGCTCTACGAGCAGTACTTC. Translated: CASSRRVTLYEQYF.

The rearrangement joins TRBV6-5 to TRBJ1-1, with D maybe TRBD1 (5 bases). CDR1 and CDR2 (germline): MNHEY, SVGAGI. CDR3 length equals 15 residues. Trimming pared 2 bases from V and 2 bases from J, leaving 12 bases between. The CDR3 DNA reads as TGTGCCAGCAGTTACAAACTGGGGACTAACACTGAAGCTTTCTTT. The encoded protein is CASSYKLGTNTEAFF.

The J gene is TRBJ1-6, the V gene TRBV6-5; D call uncertain. The CDR3 contains 15 residues. The V and J ends lost 5 bases and 5 bases respectively, with 13 bases between them. Germline V gene sequence: CDR1 MNHEY, CDR2 SVGAGI. The CDR3 sequence is CASSQSVLDNSPLHF. As DNA, the CDR3 is TGTGCCAGCAGTCAAAGCGTCCTAGATAATTCACCCCTCCACTTT.

Turning to this clone: Other DNA sequences in this specimen translate into the identical CDR3. The chain carries TRBV2 and TRBJ2-5; 7 bases agree with TRBD1. Germline V gives CDR1 SNHLY, CDR2 FYNNEI. The CDR3 has 13 residues. The V and J ends lost 6 bases and 2 bases, in that order; junction bases with no gene match: 3. This chain's CDR3 is CASRQGIQETQYF. The DNA for the CDR3 is TGTGCCAGCAGACAGGGGATACAAGAGACCCAGTACTTC.